Here is one T cell receptor beta chain with its context. Its antigen specificity is not known. It may be a read error: a sequence one base away is much more abundant. These data belong to a study of tumor-infiltrating lymphocytes in primary liver carcinoma (dated by TCRdb to the late 2010s). Study-wide context: Between November 2015 and 2016, 4 or 5 patients in China with histopathologically diagnosed primary liver carcinoma had surgical resection. Hepatocellular carcinoma (four) or combined HCC and intrahepatic cholangiocarcinoma (one) was present in the five patients, who were three men and two women aged 30 to 69 years. Across five regions of each liver tumor, along with adjacent normal tissue and blood, the study brought together TCRbeta repertoire sequencing, expression microarrays and whole-exome sequencing. Repertoires from technical replicates were highly reproducible, with mean shared-clone rates around 0.89 and correlation coefficients above 0.95. The five patients had tumors staged T1-T3 N0M0, with maximum diameters ranging from about 4 to 10 cm. A total of 35 or so specimens from 5 patients underwent TCRbeta repertoire sequencing, comprising 25 or so tumor regions, 5 adjacent noncancerous liver tissues and 5 peripheral blood samples. Each sample produced about 3.5 to 7.13 million productive TCRbeta reads, and read depth showed no significant difference between tissue types.

Based on the germline V gene, the CDR1 and CDR2 sequences are MNHNS and SASEGT. The CDR3, cysteine through phenylalanine, is 15 amino acids long. Of all the DNA, just the CDR3 is kept, 45 bases in frame from base 1. Starting from roughly 540 ng total RNA, TCRbeta-specific cDNA was produced by reverse transcription with a constant-region primer and ProtoScript II reverse transcriptase. TCRbeta libraries were built with three nested multiplex PCR rounds, a slightly modified ARM-PCR procedure. The first two PCR rounds used multiplex TRBV1-TRBV30 forward primers with a Cbeta reverse primer, each for about 10 cycles. Sample barcodes and Illumina adapters were attached in a final 25-cycle PCR using Deep VentR polymerase. Before sequencing, amplicons of 200-500 bp were gel-purified using a QIAquick gel extraction kit. The TCRbeta amplicons were sequenced with 250-bp paired-end reads on an Illumina HiSeq 2500. Concerning the study's data processing: To recover full CDR3 sequences, reads were quality-trimmed using Trimmomatic v0.33 and paired reads were then merged using FLASH v1.2.11. V, D and J germline segments were assigned to the rearranged TCRbeta sequences using MiGEC v1.2.1b. Clonotype statistics and Shannon-Wiener diversity indices were calculated with VDJtools v1.0.0. Except for diversity analysis, only each sample's 250 most abundant clonotypes were used in subsequent analyses to reduce sampling bias. Using fastp trimming at Q25 and MiXCR clonotype assembly, TCRdb reanalyzed the public sequencing data and kept in-frame beta chains. Each entry merges the rows of one CDR3 protein and shows their most common DNA and genes. The V and J calls were determined by TCRdb, not by the authors. This sample holds around 330,000 distinct CDR3 sequences; around 50% were observed only once. More than 15% of the sample is taken by the ten largest.

Blood RNA was extracted from unsorted whole blood with TRIzol reagent; germline DNA came from the DNeasy Blood & Tissue kit. Patients had chronic HBV infection and were treatment-naive at sampling. Before surgery, about 4 milliliters of peripheral blood were drawn into K2EDTA tubes. What the authors observed across the whole study: The top 250 clones accounted for a significantly greater share of the repertoire in tumors than in blood (p = 0.039). Only 4 or 5 patients were included in the study, and the authors note that the findings should be validated in a larger study. Only the TCR beta chain was sequenced, which likely underestimates true repertoire diversity because unpaired alpha chains were not captured. Since the samples were bulk and unsorted, there was no way to compare CD4+ and CD8+ T cell repertoires. Repertoire overlap was found to be higher between tumor regions (mean approximately 36%) than between tumor-adjacent (about 17%) or tumor-blood (around 15%) pairs, consistent with antigen-driven expansion.

The V and J genes are TRBV6-1 and TRBJ2-2; a tentative D call is TRBD1 (5 bases match). This receptor was taken from a young woman with primary liver carcinoma and hepatitis B virus infection. Sequencing input: peripheral blood. The DNA sequence is as follows: TGTGCCTGCAGTGACCCCGGACAAGTCACCGGGGAGCTGTTTTTT. Its translation is CACSDPGQVTGELFF.